Listed below are T cell receptor beta chains from one sample, sequenced in a study of shared clonotypes between healthy human individuals. Profiling relied on immunoSEQ multiplex PCR, and the TCRdb table lists in-frame clones only, not all of them. This table has under 650,000 clones, 90% to 97% appearing once. The sample taken for sequencing was naive CD4+ T cells sorted from blood. These TCRs come from a woman between 25 and 40 years old in good health. Each CDR3 is given with its conserved first and last residue. D genes are given only for firm matches. The size of a clone is reported for some rows only, either as once, few or many, or as a class for expanded clones.

>TRBV5-1|TRBD2|NA|TRBJ2-6
CASSLSGGRTSGTSGANVLTF
TGCGCCAGCAGCTTATCTGGTGGAAGGACTAGCGGCACCTCTGGGGCCAACGTCCTGACTTTC
>TRBV6-5|TRBD2|NA|TRBJ2-7
CASRGGSYEQYF
TGTGCCAGCAGGGGGGGGTCCTACGAGCAGTACTTC
>TRBV6-5|NA|NA|TRBJ1-5
CASSYLGVDQPQHF
TGTGCCAGCAGTTACCTGGGGGTAGATCAGCCCCAGCATTTT
>TRBV6-5|TRBD2|NA|TRBJ2-7
CASSYSGGRAVYEQYF
TGTGCCAGCAGTTACTCGGGCGGGAGGGCCGTCTACGAGCAGTACTTC
>TRBV28|NA|NA|TRBJ1-4
CASRQPAPPANEKLFF
TGTGCCAGCAGGCAACCGGCGCCGCCAGCTAATGAAAAACTGTTTTTT
>TRBV6-4|TRBD1|NA|TRBJ1-2
CASSDEPSGTVGLNYGYTF
TGTGCCAGCAGTGACGAGCCGTCTGGGACAGTCGGCCTGAACTATGGCTACACCTTC
>TRBV5-1|NA|NA|TRBJ2-1
CASSPGRNEQFF
TGCGCCAGCAGCCCCGGACGAAATGAGCAGTTCTTC
>TRBV6-5|NA|NA|TRBJ2-7
CASSYSSLHAYEQYF
TGTGCCAGCAGTTACTCGAGTCTTCACGCGTACGAGCAGTACTTC
>TRBV28|NA|NA|TRBJ1-4
CASSGVGGGEKLFF
TGTGCCAGCAGTGGGGTGGGGGGCGGTGAAAAACTGTTTTTT
>TRBV7-5|NA|NA|TRBJ1-6
CVRHRLVGNSPLHF
TGTGTCAGACATCGGCTGGTGGGTAATTCACCCCTCCACTTT
>TRBV18|NA|once|TRBJ1-1
CASSPTENTEAFF
TGTGCCAGCTCACCGACAGAGAACACTGAAGCTTTCTTT
>TRBV6-5|TRBD2|NA|TRBJ2-1
CASSSGLAGGYNEQFF
TGTGCCAGCAGTTCAGGACTAGCGGGAGGATACAATGAGCAGTTCTTC
>TRBV28|TRBD2|NA|TRBJ2-7
CASSVSTSGYYEQYF
TGTGCCAGCAGCGTAAGTACTAGCGGATACTACGAGCAGTACTTC
>TRBV15|TRBD1|NA|TRBJ2-7
CATSATGTGVHEQYF
TGTGCCACCAGTGCAACCGGGACAGGGGTCCACGAGCAGTACTTC
>TRBV28|TRBD1|NA|TRBJ2-2
CASSTGVPGELFF
TGTGCCAGCAGCACAGGGGTCCCCGGGGAGCTGTTTTTT
>TRBV5-1|NA|NA|TRBJ2-5
CASSLEGESAQYF
TGCGCCAGCAGCTTGGAAGGGGAGTCGGCCCAGTACTTC
>TRBV30|NA|NA|TRBJ1-2
CAWSVLGRASNYGYTF
TGTGCCTGGAGTGTACTTGGACGGGCCTCTAACTATGGCTACACCTTC
>TRBV4-2|NA|NA|TRBJ2-7
CASSQQTHTYNEQYF
TGTGCCAGCAGCCAGCAGACTCACACCTACAACGAGCAGTACTTC
>TRBV15|NA|NA|TRBJ1-4
CATSRAPTTDEKLFF
TGTGCCACCAGCAGAGCGCCAACCACTGATGAAAAACTGTTTTTT
>TRBV7-9|NA|NA|TRBJ2-5
CASSLVFGQYQETQYF
TGTGCCAGCAGCTTAGTTTTCGGGCAGTACCAAGAGACCCAGTACTTC
>TRBV19|TRBD1|once|TRBJ2-7
CASSNTGEGEQYF
TGTGCCAGTAGCAATACAGGGGAAGGCGAGCAGTACTTC
>TRBV2|NA|NA|TRBJ2-1
CASRGRQRSDEQFF
TGTGCCAGCAGGGGGAGGCAGCGGTCTGATGAGCAGTTCTTC
>TRBV5-1|TRBD2|NA|TRBJ2-7
CASSRDGLASEEQYF
TGCGCCAGCAGCCGAGACGGACTAGCGTCGGAGGAGCAGTACTTC
>TRBV7-2|TRBD1|NA|TRBJ1-1
CASSHRDRGLFGAFF
TGTGCCAGCAGCCACCGGGACAGGGGGCTTTTTGGAGCTTTCTTT
>TRBV4-1|NA|NA|TRBJ2-5
CASSHTIKEETQYF
TGCGCCAGCAGCCACACCATAAAAGAAGAGACCCAGTACTTC
>TRBV7-2|NA|NA|TRBJ1-1
CASSRDRKYTEAFF
TGTGCCAGCAGCCGGGACCGAAAATACACTGAAGCTTTCTTT
>TRBV15|NA|NA|TRBJ2-7
CATSRDKAGEQYF
TGTGCCACCAGCAGAGATAAGGCCGGCGAGCAGTACTTC
>TRBV5-5|NA|NA|TRBJ2-7
CASSFRSGPTYEQYF
TGTGCCAGCAGCTTCCGCTCAGGGCCAACCTACGAGCAGTACTTC
>TRBV27|TRBD2|once|TRBJ2-7
CASSQNGGLAGVGEQYF
TGTGCCAGCAGTCAAAACGGGGGGCTAGCGGGAGTGGGTGAGCAGTACTTC